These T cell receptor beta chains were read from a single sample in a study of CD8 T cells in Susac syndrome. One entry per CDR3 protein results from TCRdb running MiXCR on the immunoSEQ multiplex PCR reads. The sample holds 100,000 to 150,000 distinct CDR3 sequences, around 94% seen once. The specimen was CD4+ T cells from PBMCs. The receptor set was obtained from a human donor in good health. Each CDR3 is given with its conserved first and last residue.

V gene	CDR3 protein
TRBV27	CASSPAYSGSHEQYF
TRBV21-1	CASSRLMPWTAECNTEAFF
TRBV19	CASSVLGQGGSEQFF
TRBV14	CASSHSPDTQYF
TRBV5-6	CASSLRGFQETQYF
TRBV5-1	CASSLGPAAGSPLHF
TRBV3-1	CASSQTKETQYF
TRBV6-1	CASSIQGVDQPQHF
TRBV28	CASMIHSYEQYF
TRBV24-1	CATSENTGYSGNTIYF
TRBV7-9	CASSWRTGYNEQFF
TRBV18	CASSPAVNENQPQHF
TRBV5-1	CASSLGPSVNTEAFF
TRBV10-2	CASSGGTSGTHEQFF
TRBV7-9	CASSAGRTNEKLFF
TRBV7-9	CASSLVASGRDRNIQYF
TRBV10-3	CAIQTEQGNYEQYF
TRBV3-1	CASSQTLGSSVEAFF
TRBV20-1	CSAIGTSGTNYEQYF
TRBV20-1	CSARDIAGGSYEQYF
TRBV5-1	CASSLFPGAEQYF
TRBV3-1	CASSGPGGEGKKLFF